This T cell receptor beta chain is drawn from a study of shared clonotypes between healthy human individuals. This clone was counted between two and nine times. Libraries were prepared by immunoSEQ multiplex PCR; TCRdb keeps only in-frame clonotypes and omits some of them. The repertoire holds roughly 1,000,000 clones, with around 78% as singletons. Trimming at V came to 4 bases and at J to 7 bases, leaving 5 bases not matched to a gene. The CDR3 extends over 14 amino acids. Germline CDR1 reads MNHNS; CDR2 reads SASEGT. Every contributor of samples was a Caucasian grown-up residing in Nashville, Tennessee.

The chain recombines TRBV6-1 with TRBJ1-4; 8 bases match TRBD1. Material: memory CD4+ T cells from PBMCs. Sample subset: CD45RA-negative fraction. This clonotype was sampled from a man between 18 and 35 years old in good health. Some clones in this sample may be carry-over from other donors' samples. CDR3 bases: TGTGCCAGCAGTGTAAGACAGGGGCGTGAAAAACTGTTTTTT. Residues: CASSVRQGREKLFF.